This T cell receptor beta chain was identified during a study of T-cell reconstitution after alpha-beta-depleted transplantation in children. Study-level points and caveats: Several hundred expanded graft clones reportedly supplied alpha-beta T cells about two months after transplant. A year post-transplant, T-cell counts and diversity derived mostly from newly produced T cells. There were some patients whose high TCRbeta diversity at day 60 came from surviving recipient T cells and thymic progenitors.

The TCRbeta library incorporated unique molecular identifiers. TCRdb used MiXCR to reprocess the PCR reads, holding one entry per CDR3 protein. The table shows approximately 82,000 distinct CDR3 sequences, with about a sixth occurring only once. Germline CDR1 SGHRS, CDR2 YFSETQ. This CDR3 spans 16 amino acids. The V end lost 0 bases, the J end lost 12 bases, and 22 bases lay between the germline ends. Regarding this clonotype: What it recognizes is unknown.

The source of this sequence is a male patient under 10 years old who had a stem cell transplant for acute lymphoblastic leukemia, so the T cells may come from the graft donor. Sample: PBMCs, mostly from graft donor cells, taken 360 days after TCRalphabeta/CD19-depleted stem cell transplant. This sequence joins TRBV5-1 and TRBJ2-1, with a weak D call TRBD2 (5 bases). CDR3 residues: CASSLGGPVSLMGQFF. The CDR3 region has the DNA TGCGCCAGCAGCTTGGGCGGGCCCGTCTCCCTAATGGGGCAGTTCTTC.